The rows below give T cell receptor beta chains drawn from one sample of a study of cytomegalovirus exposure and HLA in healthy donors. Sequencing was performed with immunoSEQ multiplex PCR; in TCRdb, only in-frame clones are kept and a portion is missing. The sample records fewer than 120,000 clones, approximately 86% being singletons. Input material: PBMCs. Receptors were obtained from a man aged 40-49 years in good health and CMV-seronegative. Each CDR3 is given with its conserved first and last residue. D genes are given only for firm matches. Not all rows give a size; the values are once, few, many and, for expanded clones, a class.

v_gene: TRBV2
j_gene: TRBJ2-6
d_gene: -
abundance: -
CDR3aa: CASSVPGSGANVLTF
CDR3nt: TGTGCCAGCAGTGTTCCCGGGTCAGGGGCCAACGTCCTGACTTTC

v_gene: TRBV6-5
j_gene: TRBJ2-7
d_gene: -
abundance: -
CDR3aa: CASSYPSGEQYF
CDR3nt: TGTGCCAGCAGTTACCCCTCAGGGGAGCAGTACTTC

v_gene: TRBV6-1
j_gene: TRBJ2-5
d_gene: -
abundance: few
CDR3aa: CASSVEETQYF
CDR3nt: TGTGCCAGCAGTGTCGAAGAGACCCAGTACTTC

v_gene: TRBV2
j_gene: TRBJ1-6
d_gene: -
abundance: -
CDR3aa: CASSAIQGRGSPLHF
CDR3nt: TGTGCCAGCAGCGCCATACAGGGCAGGGGTTCACCCCTCCACTTT

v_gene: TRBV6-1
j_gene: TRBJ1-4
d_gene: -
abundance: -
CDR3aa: CASDSGYNEKLFF
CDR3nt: TGTGCCAGCGACTCAGGGTATAATGAAAAACTGTTTTTT

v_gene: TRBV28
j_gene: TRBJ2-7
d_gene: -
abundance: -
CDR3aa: CASSSASGDYEQYF
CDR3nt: TGTGCCAGCAGTTCCGCCTCAGGGGACTACGAGCAGTACTTC

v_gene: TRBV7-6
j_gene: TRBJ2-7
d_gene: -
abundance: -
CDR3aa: CASSLGDTGYEQYF
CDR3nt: TGTGCCAGCAGCTTAGGGGACACCGGTTACGAGCAGTACTTC

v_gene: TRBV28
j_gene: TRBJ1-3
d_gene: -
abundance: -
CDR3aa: CASSLGDRPGNTIYF
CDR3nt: TGTGCCAGCAGTTTGGGAGACAGGCCCGGAAACACCATATATTTT

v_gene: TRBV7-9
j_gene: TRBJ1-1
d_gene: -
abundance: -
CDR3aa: CASSLAGSEAFF
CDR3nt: TGTGCCAGCAGCTTAGCGGGCTCTGAAGCTTTCTTT

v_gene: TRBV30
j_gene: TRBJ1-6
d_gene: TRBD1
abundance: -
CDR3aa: CAWSVNRGGGALHF
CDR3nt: TGTGCCTGGAGTGTGAACAGGGGCGGCGGGGCCCTCCACTTT

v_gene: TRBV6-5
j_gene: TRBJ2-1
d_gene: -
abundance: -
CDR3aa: CASSYSRGRNEQFF
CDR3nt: TGTGCCAGCAGTTACTCGCGGGGGCGCAATGAGCAGTTCTTC

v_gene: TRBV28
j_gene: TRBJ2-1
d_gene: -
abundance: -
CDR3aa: CASSFDDFIVSTEQFF
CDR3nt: TGTGCCAGCAGTTTCGACGACTTCATAGTTTCTACGGAGCAGTTCTTC

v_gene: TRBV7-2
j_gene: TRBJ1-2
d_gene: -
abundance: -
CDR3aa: CASHTRGNYGYTF
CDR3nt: TGTGCCAGCCATACTCGGGGGAACTATGGCTACACCTTC

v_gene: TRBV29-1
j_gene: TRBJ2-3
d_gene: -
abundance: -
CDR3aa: CSVRRASFTDTQYF
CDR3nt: TGCAGCGTTAGGAGGGCCTCGTTTACAGATACGCAGTATTTT

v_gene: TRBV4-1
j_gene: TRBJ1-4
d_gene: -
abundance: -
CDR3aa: CASSHVRPWRTNEKLFF
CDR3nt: TGCGCCAGCAGCCATGTTAGGCCGTGGAGAACTAATGAAAAACTGTTTTTT

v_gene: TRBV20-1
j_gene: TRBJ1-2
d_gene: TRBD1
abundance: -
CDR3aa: CSAFAGGGYTF
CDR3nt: TGCAGTGCTTTCGCAGGGGGAGGCTACACCTTC

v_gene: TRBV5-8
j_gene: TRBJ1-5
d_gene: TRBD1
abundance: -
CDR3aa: CASSLMGQASNQPQHF
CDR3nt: TGTGCCAGCAGCTTGATGGGACAGGCTTCCAATCAGCCCCAGCATTTT

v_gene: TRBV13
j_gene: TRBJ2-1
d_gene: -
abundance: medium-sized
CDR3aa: CASSPEGAYNEQFF
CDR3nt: TGTGCCAGCAGCCCGGAAGGGGCCTACAATGAGCAGTTCTTC

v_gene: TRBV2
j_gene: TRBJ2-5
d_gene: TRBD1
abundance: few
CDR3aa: CASSTPQGAHQETQYF
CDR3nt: TGTGCCAGCAGTACCCCACAGGGGGCGCACCAAGAGACCCAGTACTTC

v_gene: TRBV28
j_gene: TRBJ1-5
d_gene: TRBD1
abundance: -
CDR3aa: CASRRSGQGDNQPQHF
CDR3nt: TGTGCCAGCAGACGCTCCGGACAGGGGGACAATCAGCCCCAGCATTTT

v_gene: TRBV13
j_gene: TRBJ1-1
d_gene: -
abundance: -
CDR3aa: CASSLWGVVTEAFF
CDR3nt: TGTGCCAGCAGCTTATGGGGGGTGGTTACTGAAGCTTTCTTT

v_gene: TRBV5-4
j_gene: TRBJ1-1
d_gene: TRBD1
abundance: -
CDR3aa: CASSFLDRPTEAFF
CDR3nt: TGTGCCAGCAGTTTCCTGGACAGGCCCACTGAAGCTTTCTTT

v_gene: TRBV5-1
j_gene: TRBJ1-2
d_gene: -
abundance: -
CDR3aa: CASSLGTSVNHNGYTF
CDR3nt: TGCGCCAGCAGCTTGGGGACATCGGTAAATCACAATGGCTACACCTTC

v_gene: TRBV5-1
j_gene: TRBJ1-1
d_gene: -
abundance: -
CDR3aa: CASSLAGWGDTEAFF
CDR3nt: TGCGCCAGCAGCTTGGCCGGTTGGGGCGACACTGAAGCTTTCTTT

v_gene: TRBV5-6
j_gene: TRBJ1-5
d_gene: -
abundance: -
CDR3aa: CASSQGLGSQPQHF
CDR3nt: TGTGCCAGCAGCCAGGGACTAGGCAGTCAGCCCCAGCATTTT

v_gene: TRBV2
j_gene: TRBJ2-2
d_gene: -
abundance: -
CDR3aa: CASSPTVGGELFF
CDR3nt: TGTGCCAGCAGTCCCACAGTGGGCGGGGAGCTGTTTTTT

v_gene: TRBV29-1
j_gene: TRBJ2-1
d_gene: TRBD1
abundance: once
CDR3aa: CSVAGTGGSDEQFF
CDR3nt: TGCAGCGTCGCCGGGACAGGGGGGTCCGATGAGCAGTTCTTC

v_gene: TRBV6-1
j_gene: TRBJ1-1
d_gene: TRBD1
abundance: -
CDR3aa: CASSAQQGGTEAFF
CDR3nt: TGTGCCAGCAGTGCACAACAGGGGGGGACTGAAGCTTTCTTT